These T cell receptor beta chains were read from a single sample in a study of blood T cells in healthy people across ages. TCRdb called the 5' RACE reads again in MiXCR, with one record for every CDR3 protein. The data contain some 1.5 million distinct CDR3 sequences, approximately 30% of them singletons. The sample was blood. These receptors came from a woman in her 30s in good health. Each CDR3 is given with its conserved first and last residue. Each record gives: V gene, J gene, clone size, D gene, CDR3 protein, CDR3 DNA. The D gene is left open where the match is weak. Clone size, where shown, is once, few, many, or a class for clones that have expanded.

>TRBV12-5|TRBJ2-3|once|TRBD2
CATAPGLAGTDTQYF
TGTGCTACCGCGCCAGGACTAGCTGGCACAGATACGCAGTATTTT
>TRBV3-1|TRBJ2-5|-|TRBD1
CASSRGTGGFGYQETQYF
TGTGCCAGCAGCCGAGGGACAGGGGGCTTCGGGTACCAAGAGACCCAGTACTTC
>TRBV9|TRBJ1-5|many|-
CASSGQVKQQYSNQPQHF
TGTGCCAGCAGCGGGCAAGTTAAGCAACAATATAGCAATCAGCCCCAGCATTTT
>TRBV5-1|TRBJ1-4|-|-
CASSLANPLELFF
TGCGCCAGCAGCTTGGCGAACCCCCTCGAACTGTTTTTT
>TRBV29-1|TRBJ1-2|-|-
CSVAVLGGYTF
TGCAGCGTTGCAGTACTTGGGGGCTACACCTTC
>TRBV20-1|TRBJ2-7|-|-
CSASVDSYEQYF
TGCAGTGCTAGCGTGGACTCCTACGAGCAGTACTTC
>TRBV29-1|TRBJ2-1|-|TRBD2
CSVRSSGRGDEQFF
TGCAGCGTTCGGTCTAGCGGGAGAGGCGATGAGCAGTTCTTC
>TRBV7-9|TRBJ2-1|-|-
CASSLAGHRDSSSNEQFF
TGTGCCAGCAGCTTAGCAGGACACCGGGACTCCTCCTCGAATGAGCAGTTCTTC
>TRBV27|TRBJ2-7|once|-
CASSLSAGNYNEQYF
TGTGCCAGCAGTTTATCGGCAGGGAACTACAATGAGCAGTACTTC
>TRBV7-6|TRBJ1-1|-|-
CASGTQGFGTGAFF
TGTGCCAGCGGCACTCAGGGGTTCGGCACTGGAGCTTTCTTT
>TRBV5-1|TRBJ2-7|many|-
CASSLSRQRGEQYF
TGCGCCAGCAGCTTGTCGCGACAGAGGGGCGAGCAGTACTTC
>TRBV2|TRBJ2-1|-|TRBD2
CASTFRLASGNEQFF
TGTGCCAGCACTTTTCGACTAGCCTCCGGCAATGAGCAGTTCTTC
>TRBV11-2|TRBJ2-7|-|TRBD1
CVSSLVGQGAHEQYF
TGTGTCAGCAGCTTAGTAGGCCAGGGGGCGCACGAGCAGTACTTC
>TRBV20-1|TRBJ2-6|many|-
CSAREYSGANVLTF
TGCAGTGCTAGAGAGTACTCTGGGGCCAACGTCCTGACTTTC
>TRBV4-1|TRBJ2-1|few|TRBD2
CASSQGESGRSEQFF
TGCGCCAGCAGCCAGGGGGAAAGCGGGAGGAGTGAGCAGTTCTTC
>TRBV9|TRBJ2-1|-|-
CASSVGGRLADEQFF
TGTGCCAGCAGCGTCGGCGGACGCCTCGCCGATGAGCAGTTCTTC
>TRBV20-1|TRBJ2-2|few|TRBD1
CSADDRANTGELFF
TGCAGTGCGGATGACAGGGCGAACACTGGGGAGCTGTTTTTT
>TRBV6-5|TRBJ1-1|once|-
CASSYSTGTGNTEAFF
TGTGCCAGCAGTTACTCTACTGGGACGGGGAACACTGAAGCTTTCTTT
>TRBV7-2|TRBJ2-2|few|-
CASSPPSGGAAGELFF
TGTGCCAGCAGCCCCCCGAGTGGGGGGGCGGCCGGGGAGCTGTTTTTT
>TRBV20-1|TRBJ2-5|once|-
CSTRSGNQETQYF
TGCAGTACTAGGTCAGGGAACCAAGAGACCCAGTACTTC
>TRBV7-2|TRBJ2-1|-|TRBD2
CASSSGSGRGYNGQFF
TGTGCCAGCAGCTCGGGAAGCGGGAGGGGCTACAATGGGCAGTTCTTC
>TRBV7-2|TRBJ2-1|many|TRBD2
CASSPGLTYNEQFF
TGTGCCAGCAGCCCGGGACTAACTTACAATGAGCAGTTCTTC
>TRBV20-1|TRBJ2-1|-|TRBD2
CSARSGGDNEQFF
TGCAGTGCTAGAAGCGGGGGGGACAATGAGCAGTTCTTC
>TRBV9|TRBJ2-3|-|TRBD2
CASSPLPDGGAYTQYF
TGTGCCAGCAGTCCTCTACCAGACGGGGGGGCCTATACGCAGTATTTT
>TRBV12-3/TRBV12-4|TRBJ2-1|many|TRBD2
CASSPTGTSEYNEQFF
TGTGCCAGCAGTCCGACCGGGACTAGCGAGTACAATGAGCAGTTCTTC
>TRBV5-5|TRBJ2-3|-|-
CASSSKGDTQYF
TGTGCCAGCAGCTCAAAGGGGGATACGCAGTATTTT